This T cell receptor beta chain stems from a study of response to subunit inactivated influenza vaccine. Whole-study findings and limits: The authors suggested that few new T cells are recruited per seasonal influenza vaccination.

Germline V lookup: CDR1 SEHNR, CDR2 FQNEAQ (reference sequence). V gave up 6 bases and J gave up 0 bases, with 9 bases separating them. This CDR3 has 14 residues. TCRdb re-called the RT-PCR reads with MiXCR, one entry per CDR3 protein. The repertoire has about 800,000 distinct CDR3 sequences, approximately 21% of them found once; the top ten carry roughly 10%. Concerning this clonotype: Its specificity is unknown.

This rearrangement joins TRBV7-9 to TRBJ1-3; D unresolved. The source is a man aged 50-60 years who received an inactivated influenza vaccine. The sequenced sample was PBMCs from blood, obtained around 5 days after vaccination. CDR3 amino acids: CASRAGSSGNTIYF. DNA of the CDR3: TGTGCCAGCAGAGCGGGTTCCTCTGGAAACACCATATATTTT.